One sample yielded the 2 T cell receptor beta chains listed below, sequenced in a study of cytomegalovirus exposure and HLA in healthy donors. In the PCR, 60 Vbeta and 13 Jbeta primers were used. Clones were read by immunoSEQ multiplex PCR, and TCRdb kept only the in-frame ones, dropping some. The sample has 150,000 to 200,000 clones; roughly 60% are singletons. Sequenced input: PBMCs. Receptors were obtained from a man in his forties in good health and CMV-seronegative.

This chain uses TRBV5-1 with TRBJ2-3; 8 bases map to TRBD2. The V gene end was trimmed by 4 bases and the J gene end by 1 base; junction bases not matched to a gene: 5. CDR3 size: 15 residues. Germline V gives CDR1 SGHRS, CDR2 YFSETQ. CDR3 in amino acids: CASSQSGGRTDTQYF. The CDR3 DNA is TGCGCCAGCAGCCAAAGCGGGGGCCGCACAGATACGCAGTATTTT. Looking up the rest from reference TRBV5-1 and TRBJ2-3 gives the full variable domain: KAGVTQTPRYLIKTRGQQVTLSCSPISGHRSVSWYQQTPGQGLQFLFEYFSETQRNKGNFPGRFSGRQFSNSRSEMNVSTLELGDSALYLCASSQSGGRTDTQYFGPGTRLTVL.

The V call is TRBV7-2, the J call TRBJ2-1; 7 nucleotides line up with TRBD1. This CDR3 is built from 16 residues. The V gene end was trimmed by 1 base and the J gene end by 6 bases; junction bases not matched to a gene: 9. Germline V gene lookup returns CDR1 SGHTA and CDR2 FQGNSA. The CDR3 here is CASSLVARGSVNEQFF. CDR3 nucleotides: TGTGCCAGCAGCTTAGTCGCCAGGGGGTCCGTCAATGAGCAGTTCTTC. The full variable domain, with the rest looked up from reference TRBV7-2 and TRBJ2-1, is GAGVSQSPSNKVTEKGKDVELRCDPISGHTALYWYRQSLGQGLEFLIYFQGNSAPDKSGLPSDRFSAERTGGSVSTLTIQRTQQEDSAVYLCASSLVARGSVNEQFFGPGTRLTVL.